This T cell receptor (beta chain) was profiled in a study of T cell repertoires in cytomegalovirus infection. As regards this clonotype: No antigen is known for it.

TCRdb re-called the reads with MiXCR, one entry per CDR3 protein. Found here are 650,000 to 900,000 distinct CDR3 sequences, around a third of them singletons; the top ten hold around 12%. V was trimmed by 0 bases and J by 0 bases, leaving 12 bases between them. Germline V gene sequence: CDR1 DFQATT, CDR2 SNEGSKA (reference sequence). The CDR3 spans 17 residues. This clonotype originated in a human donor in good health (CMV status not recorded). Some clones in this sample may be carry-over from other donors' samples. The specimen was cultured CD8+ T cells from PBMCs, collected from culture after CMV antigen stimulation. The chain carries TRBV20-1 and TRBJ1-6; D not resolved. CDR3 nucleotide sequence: TGCAGTGCTAGAGATAGGCAGTCGAGCTCCTATAATTCACCCCTCCACTTT. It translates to CSARDRQSSSYNSPLHF.